These 20 T cell receptor beta chains share one sample of origin, sequenced in a study of T-cell memory formation after mild COVID-19. TCRdb re-called the 5' RACE reads with MiXCR, one entry per CDR3 protein. The data contain approximately 170,000 distinct CDR3 sequences, under 15% of them singletons. The sequencing sample was made of PBMCs or a T cell subset sorted from them (not recorded which). The receptors stem from a man between 18 and 29 years old who had mild COVID-19 (a few samples of this study predate the infection). Cell type and time point are not known.

This clonotype was recorded at least ten times. The V and J genes are TRBV29-1 and TRBJ1-1, with D tentatively TRBD1 (6 bases). Germline CDR1 and CDR2: SQVTM and ANQGSEA. CDR3 length: 13 residues. Trimming shortened V by 5 bases and J by 1 base, and 11 bases separated the two germline ends. The CDR3 loop is CSVSVQGNTEAFF. CDR3 sequence (DNA): TGCAGCGTTTCTGTACAGGGGAACACTGAAGCTTTCTTT.

The chain carries TRBV6-2 or TRBV6-3 and TRBJ1-5, with D unresolved. Per the germline V gene, CDR1 is MNHEY and CDR2 is SVGEGT. V lost 2 bases, J lost 0 bases, and 11 bases lay in between. The CDR3 is 16 residues long. The DNA for the CDR3 is TGTGCCAGCAGTTACGCACAATTTTATAGCAATCAGCCCCAGCATTTT. Protein product: CASSYAQFYSNQPQHF.

The table lists this clonotype with a few counts. The rearrangement joins TRBV7-9 to TRBJ2-3; D may be TRBD1 (6 bases). The CDR3 runs to 15 residues. Trimming cost V 5 bases and J 2 bases, with 14 bases left between them. CDR1 is SEHNR and CDR2 is FQNEAQ in the germline V gene (reference sequence). CDR3 loop: CASSRKGGNTDTQYF. Written as DNA, the CDR3 is TGTGCCAGCAGCCGTAAAGGGGGAAACACAGATACGCAGTATTTT.

This clonotype was seen once. The chain uses TRBV7-7 and TRBJ1-1, with D possibly matching TRBD1 (5 bases). The CDR3 loop spans 13 amino acids. Trimming stripped 5 bases from V and 4 bases from J, with 11 bases between. Germline loops: CDR1 SSHAT, CDR2 FNYEAQ (reference sequence). The CDR3 loop reads CASSQFQGTEAFF. CDR3 DNA sequence: TGTGCCAGCAGCCAATTTCAGGGCACTGAAGCTTTCTTT.

This clonotype was counted only a few times. CDR3 sequence reads: CASERERDSYEQYF. CDR3 coding DNA: TGTGCCAGCGAAAGGGAAAGAGATTCCTACGAGCAGTACTTC. The chain combines TRBV2 with TRBJ2-7; no clear D gene. The CDR3 spans 14 residues. From germline, CDR1 is SNHLY and CDR2 FYNNEI. Trimming removed 8 bases from V and 1 base from J, with 15 bases in between. Based on the CDR3 plus reference TRBV2 and TRBJ2-7, the full variable domain is EPEVTQTPSHQVTQMGQEVILRCVPISNHLYFYWYRQILGQKVEFLVSFYNNEISEKSEIFDDQFSVERPDGSNFTLKIRSTKLEDSAMYFCASERERDSYEQYFGPGTRLTVT.

The J gene is TRBJ1-5, the V gene TRBV4-1, with no clear D. Germline V gene lookup returns CDR1 MGHRA and CDR2 YSYEKL. The CDR3 contains 17 residues. Deletions cut 0 bases from V and 0 bases from J, with 12 bases between. CDR3 nucleotide sequence: TGCGCCAGCAGCCAAGAAGTTCCTCCGGGTAGCAATCAGCCCCAGCATTTT. It yields the protein CASSQEVPPGSNQPQHF.

This clonotype occurred a few times. The V call is TRBV4-1, the J call TRBJ1-2, with a possible D match to TRBD1 (5 bases). The CDR3 length is 13 residues. Germline lookup yields CDR1 MGHRA and CDR2 YSYEKL. Trimming left V 0 bases short and J 7 bases short, with 9 bases between. The CDR3 loop reads CASSQEAGTGYTF. The DNA of the CDR3 is TGCGCCAGCAGCCAAGAGGCAGGGACTGGCTACACCTTC.

V is TRBV11-2 and J is TRBJ2-1, with 9 bases that match TRBD2. This CDR3 comprises 16 residues. V was pared by 5 bases and J by 5 bases, with 10 bases of the junction left unmatched. Germline-derived CDR1 and CDR2 are SGHAT and FQNNGV. CDR3 sequence: CASSLQRGGVDNEQFF. For the CDR3, the DNA is TGTGCCAGCAGCCTACAGCGCGGGGGGGTGGACAATGAGCAGTTCTTC.

The chain employs TRBV5-6 and TRBJ2-4; D is unclear. CDR1 SGHDT and CDR2 YYEEEE come from the germline V gene. The CDR3 length is 14 residues. Trimming stripped 0 bases from V and 0 bases from J, with 4 bases between. CDR3 amino acids: CASSLEIAKNIQYF. The CDR3 region has the DNA TGTGCCAGCAGCTTGGAGATAGCCAAAAACATTCAGTACTTC. Variable domain in full (rest from reference TRBV5-6 and TRBJ2-4): DAGVTQSPTHLIKTRGQQVTLRCSPKSGHDTVSWYQQALGQGPQFIFQYYEEEERQRGNFPDRFSGHQFPNYSSELNVNALLLGDSALYLCASSLEIAKNIQYFGAGTRLSVL.

In this sample, this clonotype turned up a few times. V is TRBV5-1 and J is TRBJ2-7, with 9 positions matching TRBD2. Germline CDR1 is SGHRS and CDR2 is YFSETQ. V shed 7 bases and J 3 bases; nucleotides not matched to a gene: 11. The CDR3 spans 15 residues. This CDR3 reads CASGGGAGKGYEQYF. The CDR3 nucleotides read TGCGCCAGCGGCGGGGGGGCAGGGAAGGGCTACGAGCAGTACTTC.

The chain uses TRBV14 and TRBJ2-3, with a possible D match to TRBD1 (7 bases). CDR1 SGHDN and CDR2 FVKESK come from the germline V gene. The CDR3 is 13 residues long. The V gene lost 3 bases and the J gene lost 5 bases, with 9 bases spanning the gap. CDR3 in DNA: TGTGCCAGCAGCCACCAGGGGGGAGATACGCAGTATTTT. This encodes CASSHQGGDTQYF.

The V and J genes are TRBV27 and TRBJ2-6; the D gene is possibly TRBD1 (6 bases). V was shortened by 5 bases and J by 2 bases, with 10 bases between the two germline ends. Germline V gene data show CDR1 as MNHEY and CDR2 as SMNVEV (reference sequence). The CDR3 totals 15 residues. The CDR3 region is CASSRKGAGANVLTF. DNA for the CDR3: TGTGCCAGCAGTAGAAAGGGGGCTGGGGCCAACGTCCTGACTTTC.

This clonotype appeared a few times. Compared with germline, one end of the junction differs, possibly owing to a read error. The chain recombines TRBV20-1 with TRBJ2-3; TRBD2 aligns across 14 bases. The CDR3 length is 17 residues. Looked up from germline, CDR1 is DFQATT and CDR2 is SNEGSKA (reference sequence). Here the CDR3 DNA reads TGCAGTGCGAGAGGACTAGCGGGGGGACCTAGCACAGATACGCAGTATTTT. This translates into CSARGLAGGPSTDTQYF.

This rearrangement joins TRBV11-2 to TRBJ2-4; no reliable D call. Germline V gives CDR1 SGHAT, CDR2 FQNNGV. CDR3 length: 16 amino acids. Trimming took off 4 bases at V and 0 bases at J, with 13 bases between the two ends. The CDR3 reads CASSSFGSIAKNIQYF. The CDR3 DNA reads as TGTGCCAGCAGCTCTTTCGGCAGTATAGCCAAAAACATTCAGTACTTC.

The V gene is TRBV20-1, the J gene TRBJ2-3, with D possibly matching TRBD2 (7 bases). Trimming cost V 3 bases and J 5 bases, with 15 bases left between them. Germline lookup yields CDR1 DFQATT and CDR2 SNEGSKA (reference sequence). The CDR3 sequence is 14 residues long. The CDR3 nucleotides are TGCAGTGCTAGTGCGGGGGCAGATGTAGATACGCAGTATTTT. Encoded protein: CSASAGADVDTQYF.

The chain employs TRBV27 and TRBJ2-4; perhaps TRBD1 as D (5 bases). This CDR3 contains 13 residues. Germline-derived CDR1 and CDR2 are MNHEY and SMNVEV (reference sequence). The V and J ends lost 11 bases and 0 bases respectively, with 11 bases between them. The CDR3: CASRTTAKNIQYF. CDR3 nucleotide sequence: TGTGCCTCTCGGACAACAGCCAAAAACATTCAGTACTTC.

The table lists this clonotype with many counts. This chain links TRBV7-2 with TRBJ2-5; D is undetermined. V lost 1 base and J lost 3, with 9 bases in between. CDR1 SGHTA and CDR2 FQGNSA come from the germline V gene. The length of the CDR3 is 14 residues. The CDR3: CASSLGGHEETQYF. In nucleotides, the CDR3 is TGTGCCAGCAGCTTAGGGGGTCATGAAGAGACCCAGTACTTC.

This clonotype turned up a few times. V gene TRBV6-2 or TRBV6-3 combines with J gene TRBJ2-4, with D possibly called TRBD1 or TRBD2 (6 bases each). Germline CDR1 and CDR2: MNHEY and SVGEGT. V lost 7 bases and J lost 7, with 17 bases in between. This CDR3 spans 14 amino acids. The CDR3 coding sequence is TGTGCCAGCATCAACGGGGGCAGCACCAACATTCAGTACTTC. Protein: CASINGGSTNIQYF.

The chain links TRBV7-2 to TRBJ1-4; unclear D gene. The CDR3 consists of 15 residues. The germline V and J ends were trimmed by 1 base and 1 base, with 7 bases remaining between them. Germline V lookup: CDR1 SGHTA, CDR2 FQGNSA. This CDR3 is CASSLVPQTNEKLFF. DNA for the CDR3: TGTGCCAGCAGCTTAGTTCCGCAAACTAATGAAAAACTGTTTTTT.

The J gene is TRBJ2-7, the V gene TRBV7-9; D is perhaps TRBD1 or TRBD2 (5 bases each). V lost 1 base and J 3 bases, leaving 10 bases between the germline ends. CDR1 and CDR2 from the germline V gene are SEHNR and FQNEAQ (reference sequence). This CDR3 region has 14 residues. CDR3 sequence reads: CASSLGPRGYEQYF. The CDR3 coding sequence is TGTGCCAGCAGCTTAGGGCCGAGGGGCTACGAGCAGTACTTC.